Listed below are T cell receptor beta chains from one sample, sequenced in a study of CD4 T cells in relation to SARS-CoV-2 and coronaviruses. Using immunoSEQ multiplex PCR, the repertoire was profiled, and TCRdb retains in-frame clones only, with some absent. The data hold tens of thousands of clones, with around 82% observed a single time. What these receptors recognize is not known. The sample was naive CD4+ T cells from PBMCs, cultured in vitro. The receptors here all came from an adult with COVID-19. The CDR3 runs from the conserved cysteine through the conserved F or W. Each record gives: clone size, J gene, V gene, D gene, CDR3 protein, CDR3 DNA. D genes are given only for firm matches. Only some rows state a clone size, as once, few, many or a class for expanded clones.

-	TRBJ1-5	TRBV6-5	-	CASRRDSNQPQHF	TGTGCCAGCAGGCGGGATAGCAATCAGCCCCAGCATTTT
once	TRBJ2-1	TRBV7-9	-	CASSLGNPGQTNNEQFF	TGTGCCAGCAGCTTAGGGAATCCAGGACAGACTAACAATGAGCAGTTCTTC
-	TRBJ2-3	TRBV5-1	TRBD2	CASSPLAASTDTQYF	TGCGCCAGCAGCCCTCTAGCGGCTAGCACAGATACGCAGTATTTT
-	TRBJ1-1	TRBV18	-	CASSMVDTEAFF	TGTGCCAGCTCAATGGTGGACACTGAAGCTTTCTTT
-	TRBJ2-2	TRBV28	-	CASSFVSPSSLATTGELFF	TGTGCCAGCAGTTTTGTCTCCCCATCAAGTCTAGCGACCACCGGGGAGCTGTTTTTT
-	TRBJ2-7	TRBV18	-	CASSPTSINWYEQYF	TGTGCCAGCTCACCAACTAGCATAAATTGGTACGAGCAGTACTTC
-	TRBJ1-5	TRBV27	-	CASSLGPYSNQPQHF	TGTGCCAGCAGCTTGGGGCCATATAGCAATCAGCCCCAGCATTTT
-	TRBJ2-7	TRBV27	TRBD1	CASSVRQGGYEQYF	TGTGCCAGCAGTGTAAGACAGGGGGGCTACGAGCAGTACTTC
-	TRBJ2-3	TRBV28	-	CASTGGGASTDTQYF	TGTGCCAGCACCGGTGGAGGGGCTAGCACAGATACGCAGTATTTT
-	TRBJ2-6	TRBV5-1	-	CASRSGANVLTF	TGCGCAAGCCGTTCTGGGGCCAACGTCCTGACTTTC
-	TRBJ1-1	TRBV27	-	CASSFQGQKNTEAFF	TGTGCCAGCAGTTTTCAAGGTCAAAAGAACACTGAAGCTTTCTTT
-	TRBJ2-3	TRBV19	-	CASSFRDFSADTQYF	TGTGCCAGTAGTTTCAGGGATTTTAGCGCAGATACGCAGTATTTT
-	TRBJ2-1	TRBV24-1	TRBD2	CATSDLVPGLASNEQFF	TGTGCCACCAGTGATTTGGTTCCGGGACTAGCGAGCAATGAGCAGTTCTTC
-	TRBJ2-1	TRBV3-1/TRBV3-2	-	CASSHYTSNEQFF	TGTGCCAGCAGCCATTACACTAGCAATGAGCAGTTCTTC
-	TRBJ2-3	TRBV9	-	CASSGGGTHDTQYF	TGTGCCAGCAGCGGGGGGGGGACACACGATACGCAGTATTTT
-	TRBJ2-5	TRBV2	TRBD2	CASSAGTSGETQYF	TGTGCCAGCAGCGCCGGGACTAGCGGAGAGACCCAGTACTTC
-	TRBJ2-1	TRBV9	TRBD2	CASSPKAGGFYNEQFF	TGTGCCAGCAGCCCAAAAGCGGGAGGGTTCTACAATGAGCAGTTCTTC
few	TRBJ2-5	TRBV6-2/TRBV6-3	TRBD2	CASSYGTSVQETQYF	TGTGCCAGCAGTTACGGGACTAGCGTTCAAGAGACCCAGTACTTC
-	TRBJ2-3	TRBV5-1	TRBD2	CASSLVASGTTDTQYF	TGCGCCAGCAGCTTGGTGGCTAGCGGGACCACAGATACGCAGTATTTT
few	TRBJ1-2	TRBV19	-	CASTTGRQNYGYTF	TGTGCCAGCACGACAGGAAGGCAAAACTATGGCTACACCTTC
-	TRBJ2-3	TRBV27	-	CASSNHRTDTQYF	TGTGCCAGCAGTAATCATCGTACAGATACGCAGTATTTT
-	TRBJ2-1	TRBV4-1	-	CASSREAAGWNEQFF	TGCGCCAGCAGCCGAGAGGCCGCCGGCTGGAATGAGCAGTTCTTC
-	TRBJ2-5	TRBV7-6	-	CASSSPRLQETQYF	TGTGCCAGCAGCTCCCCCCGACTCCAAGAGACCCAGTACTTC
-	TRBJ1-4	TRBV5-1	TRBD1	CASSTGTVNEKLFF	TGCGCCAGCAGCACTGGGACAGTTAATGAAAAACTGTTTTTT
once	TRBJ2-5	TRBV5-4	TRBD2	CATRTSSWEETQYF	TGTGCCACCCGGACTAGCAGCTGGGAAGAGACCCAGTACTTC
few	TRBJ2-3	TRBV30	TRBD2	CAWRTSKRTDTQYF	TGTGCCTGGCGGACTAGCAAACGCACAGATACGCAGTATTTT
-	TRBJ1-4	TRBV28	-	CASRENTGLNEKLFF	TGTGCCAGCAGAGAAAATACAGGGCTGAATGAAAAACTGTTTTTT
-	TRBJ2-3	TRBV18	-	CASSGADTQYF	TGTGCCAGCTCAGGAGCAGATACGCAGTATTTT
-	TRBJ2-7	TRBV3-1/TRBV3-2	TRBD2	CASSQERELYF	TGTGCCAGCAGCCAAGAGCGGGAGTTGTACTTC
-	TRBJ2-3	TRBV11-2	-	CASSFPSRGREGADTQYF	TGTGCCAGCAGCTTCCCCTCTCGGGGGAGGGAGGGGGCAGATACGCAGTATTTT
-	TRBJ2-6	TRBV3-1/TRBV3-2	-	CASSLETSGANVLTF	TGTGCCAGCAGCCTAGAAACCTCTGGGGCCAACGTCCTGACTTTC
-	TRBJ2-1	TRBV7-9	TRBD1	CASSDRGSSYNEQFF	TGTGCCAGCAGTGACAGGGGGAGCTCCTACAATGAGCAGTTCTTC
-	TRBJ1-2	TRBV19	-	CASSIDPSSPWGYTF	TGTGCCAGTAGTATAGATCCTTCCAGTCCATGGGGCTACACCTTC
-	TRBJ1-2	TRBV23-1	-	CASSQLRRGGLNYGYTF	TGCGCCAGCAGTCAACTTCGCAGGGGTGGTTTAAACTATGGCTACACCTTC
few	TRBJ2-5	TRBV19	-	CASSIDPDRLTQILQETQYF	TGTGCCAGTAGTATAGATCCGGACAGACTGACCCAAATTCTCCAAGAGACCCAGTACTTC
-	TRBJ1-1	TRBV9	-	CASNGGGMNTEAFF	TGTGCCAGCAACGGGGGCGGGATGAACACTGAAGCTTTCTTT
-	TRBJ2-4	TRBV28	-	CASRASLGVGNIQYF	TGTGCCAGCAGGGCCAGTCTAGGGGTGGGAAACATTCAGTACTTC
-	TRBJ2-2	TRBV18	TRBD2	CASSPGLAANTGELFF	TGTGCCAGCTCACCGGGACTAGCGGCTAACACCGGGGAGCTGTTTTTT